Listed below are T cell receptor beta chains from one sample, sequenced in a study of OX40 agonist ivuxolimab in advanced cancers. The assay was immunoSEQ multiplex PCR, and TCRdb's table has in-frame clones only and misses some. The data show some 10,000 clones, 76% seen once. The source was CD4+ or CD8+ T cells sorted from blood, collected in a trial of the OX40 agonist ivuxolimab. These receptors all come from an adult with an advanced solid tumor such as melanoma, head and neck, liver or kidney cancer. CDR3s include the opening cysteine and the closing phenylalanine or tryptophan. Fields, in order: D gene, clone size, J gene, V gene, CDR3 protein, CDR3 DNA. A D gene is named only where the DNA matches it firmly. The size entry is marked missing in some rows and otherwise reads once, few, many or a size class.

D gene: TRBD1; clone size: once; J gene: TRBJ2-1; V gene: TRBV9; CDR3 protein: CASNTGTEYNEQFF; CDR3 DNA: TGTGCCAGCAACACCGGGACAGAATACAATGAGCAGTTCTTC
D gene: .; clone size: .; J gene: TRBJ1-1; V gene: TRBV7-2; CDR3 protein: CASSLGFIGAFF; CDR3 DNA: TGTGCCAGCAGCTTAGGTTTCATAGGAGCTTTCTTT
D gene: TRBD2; clone size: .; J gene: TRBJ2-5; V gene: TRBV6-1; CDR3 protein: CASSAAGGWETQYF; CDR3 DNA: TGTGCCAGCAGTGCCGCGGGGGGTTGGGAGACCCAGTACTTC
D gene: .; clone size: .; J gene: TRBJ2-7; V gene: TRBV28; CDR3 protein: CASSSTTGKGFYEQYF; CDR3 DNA: TGTGCCAGCAGTTCAACCACAGGGAAAGGGTTCTACGAGCAGTACTTC
D gene: TRBD1; clone size: .; J gene: TRBJ2-7; V gene: TRBV5-6; CDR3 protein: CASSPPAGTGRLYEQYF; CDR3 DNA: TGTGCCAGCAGCCCTCCAGCGGGGACAGGGCGATTGTACGAGCAGTACTTC
D gene: .; clone size: once; J gene: TRBJ2-7; V gene: TRBV5-4; CDR3 protein: CASSLQGGEQYF; CDR3 DNA: TGTGCCAGCTCGTTGCAGGGTGGCGAGCAGTACTTC
D gene: .; clone size: .; J gene: TRBJ1-1; V gene: TRBV5-6; CDR3 protein: CASSHSTTGGFF; CDR3 DNA: TGTGCCAGCAGCCATTCGACGACAGGAGGTTTCTTT
D gene: .; clone size: .; J gene: TRBJ2-1; V gene: TRBV19; CDR3 protein: CASSIGQTYNEQFF; CDR3 DNA: TGTGCCAGTAGTATTGGCCAAACTTACAATGAGCAGTTCTTC
D gene: TRBD1; clone size: .; J gene: TRBJ2-2; V gene: TRBV4-1; CDR3 protein: CASSQDDGQGNTGELFF; CDR3 DNA: TGCGCCAGCAGCCAAGATGACGGACAGGGGAACACCGGGGAGCTGTTTTTT
D gene: TRBD1; clone size: .; J gene: TRBJ1-1; V gene: TRBV14; CDR3 protein: CASSQGITGGYFF; CDR3 DNA: TGTGCCAGCAGCCAAGGGATAACAGGGGGTTATTTCTTT
D gene: .; clone size: .; J gene: TRBJ2-3; V gene: TRBV7-9; CDR3 protein: CASSLGHGGVNTDTQYF; CDR3 DNA: TGTGCCAGCAGCTTAGGCCACGGCGGGGTAAACACAGATACGCAGTATTTT
D gene: .; clone size: .; J gene: TRBJ2-1; V gene: TRBV27; CDR3 protein: CASSFSSTVYEQFF; CDR3 DNA: TGTGCCAGCAGCTTTTCGTCGACAGTCTATGAGCAGTTCTTC
D gene: TRBD1; clone size: .; J gene: TRBJ1-2; V gene: TRBV19; CDR3 protein: CASSPPDRSYGYTF; CDR3 DNA: TGTGCCAGTAGTCCTCCGGACAGGAGCTATGGCTACACCTTC
D gene: .; clone size: .; J gene: TRBJ2-1; V gene: TRBV25-1; CDR3 protein: CASSDPPGEQFF; CDR3 DNA: TGTGCCAGCAGTGACCCGCCCGGTGAGCAGTTCTTC
D gene: .; clone size: .; J gene: TRBJ2-7; V gene: TRBV11-3; CDR3 protein: CASSPRGSYEQYF; CDR3 DNA: TGTGCCAGCAGCCCGAGGGGCTCCTACGAGCAGTACTTC
D gene: .; clone size: .; J gene: TRBJ2-1; V gene: TRBV9; CDR3 protein: CASSPGWSSYNEQFF; CDR3 DNA: TGTGCCAGCAGCCCAGGGTGGTCGTCCTACAATGAGCAGTTCTTC
D gene: .; clone size: .; J gene: TRBJ1-6; V gene: TRBV7-2; CDR3 protein: CASSYLGGNSPLHF; CDR3 DNA: TGTGCCAGCAGTTACTTAGGGGGAAATTCACCCCTCCACTTT